A single sample gave rise to the 15 T cell receptor beta chains below, sequenced in a study of blood T cell repertoires in COVID-19. Using immunoSEQ multiplex PCR, the repertoire was profiled, and TCRdb retains in-frame clones only, with some absent. Of 70,000 or so clones in the sample, about 86% were seen once. The specimen was peripheral blood. The receptors shown here come from a man in his sixties or seventies with active COVID-19.

The genes are TRBV7-9 and TRBJ2-7, with TRBD1 identical over 9 bases. This CDR3 has 15 residues. J gave up 3 bases and V 2 bases, and 5 bases lay outside the gene matches. The V gene's germline CDR1 is SEHNR and CDR2 FQNEAQ (reference sequence). The CDR3 region is CASSLKGQGFYEQYF. DNA for the CDR3: TGTGCCAGCAGCTTAAAAGGACAGGGGTTCTACGAGCAGTACTTC.

The chain carries TRBV18 and TRBJ2-1, with TRBD1 as a possible D gene (5 bases). This CDR3 comprises 15 residues. CDR1 and CDR2 (germline): KGHSH, LQKENI. Trimming took 6 bases from V and 0 from J, leaving 12 bases between them. This CDR3 is CASSPDSSSYNEQFF. The DNA for the CDR3 is TGTGCCAGCTCCCCCGACAGCAGCTCCTACAATGAGCAGTTCTTC.

V and J are TRBV7-3 and TRBJ2-7; 11 positions agree with TRBD2. The trim removed 5 bases at V and 4 bases at J, leaving 4 bases unmatched. CDR3 length: 14 amino acids. Germline V gene data show CDR1 as SGHTA and CDR2 as FQGTGA. CDR3 DNA sequence: TGTGCCAGCAGCACAACTAGCGGGAGTTACGAGCAGTACTTC. Translating it yields CASSTTSGSYEQYF.

The chain joins TRBV2 to TRBJ1-1, with 9 nucleotides matching TRBD1. V gave up 3 bases and J gave up 4 bases; unmatched junction bases: 3. Germline CDR1 and CDR2: SNHLY and FYNNEI. The CDR3 sequence is 14 residues long. CDR3 in DNA: TGTGCCAGCAGTGACTGGACAGGGGCCACTGAAGCTTTCTTT. Amino acid sequence: CASSDWTGATEAFF.

This clone was observed a single time. The chain combines TRBV29-1 with TRBJ1-2; no clear D. This CDR3 is 13 amino acids long. Germline V lookup: CDR1 SQVTM, CDR2 ANQGSEA. V lost 1 base, J lost 5 bases, and 11 bases lay in between. The CDR3 reads CSVEAGSGYGYTF. The DNA for the CDR3 is TGCAGCGTTGAAGCGGGGTCCGGGTATGGCTACACCTTC.

The CDR3 DNA reads as TGTGCCAGCAGCCCAGGACAGCCCGGGGGGGATACGCAGTATTTT. Translated, it gives CASSPGQPGGDTQYF. The gene calls are TRBV28 and TRBJ2-3, with a weak D call TRBD2 (7 bases). CDR3 length equals 15 residues. V was cut by 6 bases and J by 6 bases, with 19 bases left in between. Germline V CDR1 and CDR2: MDHEN, SYDVKM.

This chain uses TRBV7-6 with TRBJ2-2, with 7 positions matching TRBD1. Germline V lookup: CDR1 SGHVS, CDR2 FNYEAQ. The CDR3 is made up of 15 amino acids. V gave up 2 bases and J gave up 4 bases; unmatched junction bases: 4. The CDR3 protein is CASSLPGQATGELFF. DNA of the CDR3: TGTGCCAGCAGCTTACCTGGACAGGCCACCGGGGAGCTGTTTTTT.

This chain uses TRBV4-1 with TRBJ2-5, with 7 bases that match TRBD2. Germline V lookup: CDR1 MGHRA, CDR2 YSYEKL. The ends lost 1 base at V and 7 bases at J; junction bases unmatched: 12. CDR3 size: 16 residues. CDR3 loop: CASSQVGQGGEGTQYF. CDR3 DNA: TGCGCCAGCAGCCAAGTGGGGCAGGGCGGGGAGGGGACCCAGTACTTC.

The chain combines TRBV15 with TRBJ2-7, with 8 positions matching TRBD2. V shed 0 bases, J shed 2 bases, and the junction held 9 bases outside the gene matches. There are 17 residues in the CDR3. Germline CDR1 is LNHNV and CDR2 is YYDKDF (reference sequence). CDR3: CATSRDFLREDTYEQYF. CDR3 sequence (DNA): TGTGCCACCAGCAGAGATTTTTTGCGGGAGGACACCTACGAGCAGTACTTC.

The chain combines TRBV19 with TRBJ2-7; 7 positions match TRBD1. From germline, CDR1 is LNHDA and CDR2 SQIVND (reference sequence). The CDR3 has 13 residues. With V trimmed by 5 bases and J by 3 bases, 4 bases remained unmatched. The CDR3 DNA sequence: TGTGCCAGTAGTCGGGACAGCAACTACGAGCAGTACTTC. Its protein is CASSRDSNYEQYF.

The chain uses TRBV5-1 and TRBJ2-7; TRBD2 aligns across 10 bases. Germline-derived CDR1 and CDR2 are SGHRS and YFSETQ. V was pared by 0 bases and J by 4 bases, with 4 bases of the junction left unmatched. The CDR3 length is 15 residues. The CDR3 DNA reads as TGCGCCAGCAGCTTGGGTACTAGCGGGAAGTACGAGCAGTACTTC. It translates to CASSLGTSGKYEQYF.

The sample holds one count of this clone. V usage is TRBV6-6 and J usage is TRBJ1-5, with D possibly TRBD1 on 5 matching bases. Germline lookup yields CDR1 MNHNY and CDR2 SVGAGI (reference sequence). The length of the CDR3 is 14 residues. The V end lost 2 bases, the J end lost 4 bases, and 9 bases lay between the germline ends. CDR3 residues: CASSYVGQNQPQHF. CDR3 in DNA: TGTGCCAGCAGTTACGTCGGACAAAATCAGCCCCAGCATTTT.

V gene TRBV18 combines with J gene TRBJ2-1; 8 bases map to TRBD2. The CDR3 extends over 16 amino acids. Germline V gene sequence: CDR1 KGHSH, CDR2 LQKENI. V trimming: 1 base; J trimming: 2 bases; junction bases outside the gene matches: 4. This CDR3 is CASSPLSGLAYNEQFF. The DNA of the CDR3 is TGTGCCAGCTCACCACTATCGGGACTAGCCTACAATGAGCAGTTCTTC.

The sample holds a few counts of this clone. This chain uses TRBV6-1 with TRBJ2-1, with 8 bases identical to TRBD2. Germline CDR1 and CDR2: MNHNS and SASEGT. The CDR3 is 15 amino acids. V gave up 3 bases and J gave up 4 bases; unmatched junction bases: 5. In nucleotides, the CDR3 is TGTGCCAGCAGTGAGACTAGCGTGGGGTACAATGAGCAGTTCTTC. Amino acid sequence: CASSETSVGYNEQFF.

The chain recombines TRBV6-2 or TRBV6-3 with TRBJ2-7, with 11 bases aligning to TRBD2. V lost 5 bases, J lost 2 bases, and 2 bases stayed unmatched. CDR1 and CDR2 from the germline V gene are MNHEY and SVGEGT. The CDR3 has 14 amino acids. This CDR3 reads CASSLAGGTYEQYF. In DNA form, the CDR3 reads TGTGCCAGCAGTCTAGCGGGAGGCACCTACGAGCAGTACTTC.